The entry below describes one TCR beta chain. The target antigen is unknown. The sample comes from a study of T cell responses to AZD1222 COVID-19 vaccine. Study-level background: The analysis combined second doses at about 4 or about 12 weeks. Study outcomes and limitations: Nearly half of unique spike-specific TCRs reportedly avoided B.1.351 and B.1.1.7 mutated regions. At baseline, just five to seven AZD1222 recipients tested seropositive. Compared with day 0, the breadth and depth of the Spike-specific TCR repertoire rose significantly after two doses of AZD1222.

Some clones are missing from TCRdb's copy, which holds only in-frame ones; the method was immunoSEQ multiplex PCR. In the table there are roughly 150,000 clones, 85% to 95% of which are singletons. This CDR3 spans 15 amino acids. V was clipped by 6 bases and J by 1 base, with 15 bases between them. CDR1 is ENHRY, CDR2 SYGVKD, per germline. The material was peripheral blood, obtained on day 0 of AZD1222 vaccination. The clonotype comes from an adult in good health. The rearrangement uses TRBV10-3 and TRBJ2-5; D assignment may be TRBD1 or TRBD2 (5 bases each). CDR3 DNA: TGTGCCATCAGCGTAGGTTCCGGGACCCAAGAGACCCAGTACTTC. Encoded protein: CAISVGSGTQETQYF.